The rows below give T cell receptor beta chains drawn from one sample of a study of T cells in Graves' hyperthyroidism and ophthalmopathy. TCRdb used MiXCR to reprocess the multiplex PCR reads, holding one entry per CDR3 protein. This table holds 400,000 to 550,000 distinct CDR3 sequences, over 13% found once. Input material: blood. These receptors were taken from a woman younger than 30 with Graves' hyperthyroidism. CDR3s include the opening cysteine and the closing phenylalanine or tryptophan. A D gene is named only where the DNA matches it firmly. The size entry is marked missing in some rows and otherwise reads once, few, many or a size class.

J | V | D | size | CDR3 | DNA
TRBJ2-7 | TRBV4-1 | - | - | CASSQDRQETIYEQYF | TGCGCCAGCAGCCAAGATCGACAGGAAACAATTTACGAGCAGTACTTC
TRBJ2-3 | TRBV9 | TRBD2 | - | CASSGPSGRATDTQYF | TGTGCCAGCAGCGGGCCTAGCGGGAGGGCCACAGATACGCAGTATTTT
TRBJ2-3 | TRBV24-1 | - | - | CATSDLGTAGTDTQYF | TGTGCCACCAGTGATTTGGGGACTGCTGGCACAGATACGCAGTATTTT
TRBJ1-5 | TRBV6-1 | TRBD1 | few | CASSLPGQGFNQPQHF | TGTGCCAGCAGTCTTCCAGGACAGGGTTTCAATCAGCCCCAGCATTTT
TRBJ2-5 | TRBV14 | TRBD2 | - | CASSPQMGLAQGETQYF | TGTGCCAGCAGCCCTCAAATGGGACTAGCGCAAGGGGAGACCCAGTACTTC
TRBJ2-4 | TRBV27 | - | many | CASRDYRGLAKNIQYF | TGTGCCAGCAGGGATTATAGGGGCCTAGCCAAAAACATTCAGTACTTC
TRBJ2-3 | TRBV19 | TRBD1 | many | CASSIRQGPDTQYF | TGTGCCAGTAGTATTCGACAGGGGCCAGATACGCAGTATTTT
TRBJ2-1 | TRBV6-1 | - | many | CASRPGQRNNEQFF | TGTGCCAGCAGACCCGGACAGCGCAACAATGAGCAGTTCTTC
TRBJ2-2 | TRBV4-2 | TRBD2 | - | CASSQDSSGTNTGELFF | TGTGCCAGCAGCCAAGATAGCAGCGGGACTAACACCGGGGAGCTGTTTTTT
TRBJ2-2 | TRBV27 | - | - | CASSSIPPNTGELFF | TGTGCCAGCAGTTCAATCCCACCGAACACCGGGGAGCTGTTTTTT
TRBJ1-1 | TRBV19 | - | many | CASSTQDGPLAFF | TGTGCCAGTAGTACCCAGGACGGACCCTTGGCTTTCTTT